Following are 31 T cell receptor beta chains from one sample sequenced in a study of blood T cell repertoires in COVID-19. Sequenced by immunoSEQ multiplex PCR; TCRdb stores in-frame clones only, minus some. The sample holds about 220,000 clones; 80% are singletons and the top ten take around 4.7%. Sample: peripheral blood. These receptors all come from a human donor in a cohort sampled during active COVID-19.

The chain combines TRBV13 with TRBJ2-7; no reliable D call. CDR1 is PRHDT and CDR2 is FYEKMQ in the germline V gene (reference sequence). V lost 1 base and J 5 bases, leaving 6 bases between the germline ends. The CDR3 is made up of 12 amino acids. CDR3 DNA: TGTGCCAGCAGCTTAGCAGGAAACGAGCAGTACTTC. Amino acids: CASSLAGNEQYF. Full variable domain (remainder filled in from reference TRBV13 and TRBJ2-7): AAGVIQSPRHLIKEKRETATLKCYPIPRHDTVYWYQQGPGQDPQFLISFYEKMQSDKGSIPDRFSAQQFSDYHSELNMSSLELGDSALYFCASSLAGNEQYFGPGTRLTVT.

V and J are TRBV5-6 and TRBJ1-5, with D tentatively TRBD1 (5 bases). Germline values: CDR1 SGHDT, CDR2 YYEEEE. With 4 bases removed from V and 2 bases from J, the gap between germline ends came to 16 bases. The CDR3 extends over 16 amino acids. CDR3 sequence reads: CASSLSGGKGNQPQHF. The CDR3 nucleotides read TGTGCCAGCAGCCTATCTGGGGGGAAGGGCAATCAGCCCCAGCATTTT.

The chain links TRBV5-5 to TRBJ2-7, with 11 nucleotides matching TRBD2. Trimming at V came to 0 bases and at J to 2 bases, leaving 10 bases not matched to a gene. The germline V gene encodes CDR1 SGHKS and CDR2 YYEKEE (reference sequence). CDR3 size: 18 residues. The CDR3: CASSLGLAGLQKAYEQYF. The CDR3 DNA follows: TGTGCCAGCAGCTTGGGACTAGCGGGACTCCAAAAAGCCTACGAGCAGTACTTC.

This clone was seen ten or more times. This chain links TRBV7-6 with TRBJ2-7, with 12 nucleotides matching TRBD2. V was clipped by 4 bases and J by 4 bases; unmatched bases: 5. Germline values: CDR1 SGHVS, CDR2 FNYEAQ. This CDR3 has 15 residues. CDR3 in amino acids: CASSSTSGRSYEQYF. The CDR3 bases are TGTGCCAGCAGCTCCACTAGCGGGAGGTCTTACGAGCAGTACTTC.

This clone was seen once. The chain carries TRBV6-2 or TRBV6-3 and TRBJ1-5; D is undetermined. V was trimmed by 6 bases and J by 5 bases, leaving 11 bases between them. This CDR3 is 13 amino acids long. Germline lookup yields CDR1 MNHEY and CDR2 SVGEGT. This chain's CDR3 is CASSHEDYQPQHF. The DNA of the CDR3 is TGTGCCAGCAGCCACGAGGATTATCAGCCCCAGCATTTT.

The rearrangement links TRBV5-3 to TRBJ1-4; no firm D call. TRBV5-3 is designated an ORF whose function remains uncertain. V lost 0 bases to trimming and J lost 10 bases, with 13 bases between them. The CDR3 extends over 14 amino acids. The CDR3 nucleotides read TGTGCCAGAAGCTTGGGGCAGGAACCTCGAAAACTGTTTTTT. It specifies CARSLGQEPRKLFF.

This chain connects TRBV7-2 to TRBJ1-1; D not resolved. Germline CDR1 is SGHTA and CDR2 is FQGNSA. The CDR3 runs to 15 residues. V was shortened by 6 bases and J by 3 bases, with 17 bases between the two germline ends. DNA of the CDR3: TGTGCCAGCAGTCCCTTTTTTCGGTCGTACACTGAAGCTTTCTTT. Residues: CASSPFFRSYTEAFF.

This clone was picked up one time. CDR3 in DNA: TGTGCCAGCAGCTCCGACAGGGGCGAGCAGTACTTC. Translating it yields CASSSDRGEQYF. The chain combines TRBV7-2 with TRBJ2-7; 8 bases line up with TRBD1. The CDR3 extends over 12 amino acids. CDR1 and CDR2 from the germline V gene are SGHTA and FQGNSA. J lost 6 bases, V lost 4 bases, and 2 bases had no gene match.

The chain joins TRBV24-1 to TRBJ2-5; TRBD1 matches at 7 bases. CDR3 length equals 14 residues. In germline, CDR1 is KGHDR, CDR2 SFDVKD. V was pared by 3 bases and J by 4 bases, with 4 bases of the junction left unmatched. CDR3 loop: CATSDPGTAETQYF. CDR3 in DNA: TGTGCCACCAGTGATCCTGGGACAGCAGAGACCCAGTACTTC.

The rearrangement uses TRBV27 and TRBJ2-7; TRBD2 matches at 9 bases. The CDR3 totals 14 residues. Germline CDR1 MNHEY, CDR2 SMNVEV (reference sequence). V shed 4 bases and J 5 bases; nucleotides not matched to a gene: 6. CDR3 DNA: TGTGCCAGCAGTTCCTATAGCGGGAGAAACGAGCAGTACTTC. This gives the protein CASSSYSGRNEQYF.

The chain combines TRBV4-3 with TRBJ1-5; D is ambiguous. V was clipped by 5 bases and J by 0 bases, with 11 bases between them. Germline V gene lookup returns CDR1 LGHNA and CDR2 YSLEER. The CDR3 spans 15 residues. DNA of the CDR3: TGCGCCAGCAGCGAGACAAGAAATAGCAATCAGCCCCAGCATTTT. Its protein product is CASSETRNSNQPQHF.

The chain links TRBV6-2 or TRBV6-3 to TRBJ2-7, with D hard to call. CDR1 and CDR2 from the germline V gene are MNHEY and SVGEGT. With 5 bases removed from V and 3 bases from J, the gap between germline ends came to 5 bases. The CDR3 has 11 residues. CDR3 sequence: CASSPYYEQYF. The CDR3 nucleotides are TGTGCCAGCAGTCCGTACTACGAGCAGTACTTC.

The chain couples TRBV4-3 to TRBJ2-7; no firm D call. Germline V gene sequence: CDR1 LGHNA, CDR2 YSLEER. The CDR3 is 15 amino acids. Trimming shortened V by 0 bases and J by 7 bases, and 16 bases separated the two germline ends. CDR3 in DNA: TGCGCCAGCAGCCAAGATAGTACTTCCACTACGGAGCAGTACTTC. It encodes CASSQDSTSTTEQYF.

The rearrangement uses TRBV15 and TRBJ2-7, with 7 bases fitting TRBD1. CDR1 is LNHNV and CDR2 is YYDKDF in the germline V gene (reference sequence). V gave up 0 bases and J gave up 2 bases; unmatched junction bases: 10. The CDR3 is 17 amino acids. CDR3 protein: CATSRDRLRGLTYEQYF. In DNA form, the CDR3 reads TGTGCCACCAGCAGAGATAGATTGAGGGGGCTGACCTACGAGCAGTACTTC.

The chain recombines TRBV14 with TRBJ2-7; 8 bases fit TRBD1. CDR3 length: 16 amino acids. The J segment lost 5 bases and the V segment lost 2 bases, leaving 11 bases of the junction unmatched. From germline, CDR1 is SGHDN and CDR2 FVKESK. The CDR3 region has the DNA TGTGCCAGCAGCCAAAGCCATCCGGGACAGGAGGACGAGCAGTACTTC. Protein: CASSQSHPGQEDEQYF.

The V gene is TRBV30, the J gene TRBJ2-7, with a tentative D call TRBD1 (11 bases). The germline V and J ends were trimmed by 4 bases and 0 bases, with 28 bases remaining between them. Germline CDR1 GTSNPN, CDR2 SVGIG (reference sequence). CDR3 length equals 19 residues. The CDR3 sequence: CAWKQDRGRAGGSSYEQYF. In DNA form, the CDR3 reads TGTGCCTGGAAGCAGGACAGGGGGCGAGCGGGAGGGAGCTCCTACGAGCAGTACTTC. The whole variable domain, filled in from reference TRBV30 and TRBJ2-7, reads SQTIHQWPATLVQPVGSPLSLECTVEGTSNPNLYWYRQAAGRGLQLLFYSVGIGQISSEVPQNLSASRPQDRQFILSSKKLLLSDSGFYLCAWKQDRGRAGGSSYEQYFGPGTRLTVT.

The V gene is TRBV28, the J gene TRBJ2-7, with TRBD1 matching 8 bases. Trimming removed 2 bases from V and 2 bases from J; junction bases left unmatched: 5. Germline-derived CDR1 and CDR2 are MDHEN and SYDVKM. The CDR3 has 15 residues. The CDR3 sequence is CASSLEGTGPYEQYF. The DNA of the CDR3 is TGTGCCAGCAGTTTAGAGGGGACAGGCCCCTACGAGCAGTACTTC.

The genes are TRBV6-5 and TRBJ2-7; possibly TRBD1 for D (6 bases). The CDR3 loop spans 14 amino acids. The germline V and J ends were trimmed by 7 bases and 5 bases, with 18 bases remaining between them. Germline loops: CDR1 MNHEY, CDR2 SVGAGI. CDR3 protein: CASKDGGTGNEQYF. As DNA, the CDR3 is TGTGCCAGCAAGGACGGAGGCACAGGGAACGAGCAGTACTTC.

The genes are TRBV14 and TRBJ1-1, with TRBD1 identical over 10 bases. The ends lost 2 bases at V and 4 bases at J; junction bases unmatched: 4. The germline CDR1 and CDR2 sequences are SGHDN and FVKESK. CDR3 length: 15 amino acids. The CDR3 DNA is TGTGCCAGCAGCCAAACTGACAGGGGGCCCACTGAAGCTTTCTTT. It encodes CASSQTDRGPTEAFF. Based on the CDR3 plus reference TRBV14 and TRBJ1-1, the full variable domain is EAGVTQFPSHSVIEKGQTVTLRCDPISGHDNLYWYRRVMGKEIKFLLHFVKESKQDESGMPNNRFLAERTGGTYSTLKVQPAELEDSGVYFCASSQTDRGPTEAFFGQGTRLTVV.

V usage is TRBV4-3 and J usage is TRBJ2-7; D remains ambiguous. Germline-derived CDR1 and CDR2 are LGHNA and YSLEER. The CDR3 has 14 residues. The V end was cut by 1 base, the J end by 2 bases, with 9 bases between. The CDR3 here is CASSQGDSTYEQYF. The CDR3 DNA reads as TGCGCCAGCAGCCAAGGAGACTCTACCTACGAGCAGTACTTC.

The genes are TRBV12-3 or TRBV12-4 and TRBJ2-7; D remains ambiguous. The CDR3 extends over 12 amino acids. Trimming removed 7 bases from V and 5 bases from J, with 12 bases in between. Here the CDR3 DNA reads TGTGCCAGCACCGCCGGGTTCCACGAGCAGTACTTC. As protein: CASTAGFHEQYF.

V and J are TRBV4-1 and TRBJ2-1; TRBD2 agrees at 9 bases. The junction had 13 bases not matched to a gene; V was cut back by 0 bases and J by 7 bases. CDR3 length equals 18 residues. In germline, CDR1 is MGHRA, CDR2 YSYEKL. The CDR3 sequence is CASSQEEAGTSRLNEQFF. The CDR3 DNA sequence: TGCGCCAGCAGCCAAGAGGAGGCAGGGACTAGCCGACTGAATGAGCAGTTCTTC.

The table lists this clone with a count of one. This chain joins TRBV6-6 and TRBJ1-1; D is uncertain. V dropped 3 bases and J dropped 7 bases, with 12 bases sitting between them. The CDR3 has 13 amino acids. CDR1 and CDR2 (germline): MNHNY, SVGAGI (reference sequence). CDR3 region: CASSYNRQVEAFF. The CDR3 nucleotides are TGTGCCAGCAGTTATAACCGTCAGGTTGAAGCTTTCTTT.

The CDR3 DNA follows: TGTGCCAGCAGTTTGGGACTAGTTAAAGATACGCAGTATTTT. Translated, it gives CASSLGLVKDTQYF. The chain recombines TRBV28 with TRBJ2-3; 8 nucleotides agree with TRBD2. Germline lookup yields CDR1 MDHEN and CDR2 SYDVKM. V shed 3 bases, J shed 5 bases, and the junction held 4 bases outside the gene matches. CDR3 length equals 14 residues.

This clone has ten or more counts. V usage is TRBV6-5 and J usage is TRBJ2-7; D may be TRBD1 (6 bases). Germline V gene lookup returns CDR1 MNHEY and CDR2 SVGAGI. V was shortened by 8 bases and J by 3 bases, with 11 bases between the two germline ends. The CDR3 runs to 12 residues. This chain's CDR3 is CASQQGDYEQYF. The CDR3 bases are TGTGCCAGCCAACAGGGAGACTACGAGCAGTACTTC.

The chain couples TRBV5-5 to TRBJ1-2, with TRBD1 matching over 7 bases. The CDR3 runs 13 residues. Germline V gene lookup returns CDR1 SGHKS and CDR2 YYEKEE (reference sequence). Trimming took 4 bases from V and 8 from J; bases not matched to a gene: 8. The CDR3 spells CASSPPHRGGYTF. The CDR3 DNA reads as TGTGCCAGCAGCCCCCCCCACAGGGGAGGCTACACCTTC.

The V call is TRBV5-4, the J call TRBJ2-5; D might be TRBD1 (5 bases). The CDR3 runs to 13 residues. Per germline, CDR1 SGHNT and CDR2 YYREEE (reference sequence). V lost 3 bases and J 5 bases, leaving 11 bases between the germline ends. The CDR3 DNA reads TGTGCCAGCAGCTATCAGGGTAGTGAGACCCAGTACTTC. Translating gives CASSYQGSETQYF. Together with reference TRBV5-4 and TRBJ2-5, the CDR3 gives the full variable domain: ETGVTQSPTHLIKTRGQQVTLRCSSQSGHNTVSWYQQALGQGPQFIFQYYREEENGRGNFPPRFSGLQFPNYSSELNVNALELDDSALYLCASSYQGSETQYFGPGTRLLVL.

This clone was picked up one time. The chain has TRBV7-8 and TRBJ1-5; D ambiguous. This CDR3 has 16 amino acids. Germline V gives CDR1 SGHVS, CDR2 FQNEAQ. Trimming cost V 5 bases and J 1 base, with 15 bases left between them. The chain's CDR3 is CASSREGMMSNQPQHF. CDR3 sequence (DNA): TGTGCCAGCAGCCGGGAGGGAATGATGAGCAATCAGCCCCAGCATTTT.

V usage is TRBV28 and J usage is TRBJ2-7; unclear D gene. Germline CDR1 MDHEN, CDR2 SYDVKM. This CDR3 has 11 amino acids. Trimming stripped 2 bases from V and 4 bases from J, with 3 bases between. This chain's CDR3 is CASSLRYEQYF. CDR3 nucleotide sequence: TGTGCCAGCAGTTTACGGTACGAGCAGTACTTC.

The DNA of the CDR3 is TGTGCCACCAGACAGGTACCAGGACAGCCCCAGCATTTT. Translating it yields CATRQVPGQPQHF. This chain uses TRBV19 with TRBJ1-5; TRBD1 might be the D (6 bases). The ends were cut back, 10 bases at V and 7 bases at J, with 17 bases in the middle. This CDR3 comprises 13 residues. The germline V gene encodes CDR1 LNHDA and CDR2 SQIVND (reference sequence).

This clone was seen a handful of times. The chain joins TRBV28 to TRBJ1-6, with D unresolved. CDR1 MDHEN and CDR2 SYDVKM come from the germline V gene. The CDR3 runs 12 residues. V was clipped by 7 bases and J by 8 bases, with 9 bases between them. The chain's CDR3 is CASKPSYSPLHF. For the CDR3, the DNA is TGTGCCAGCAAACCCAGTTATTCACCCCTCCACTTT.